This T cell receptor (beta chain) was profiled in a study of early T cells in non-severe SARS-CoV-2 infection. Background on the study: Unpaired chains resulted from sequencing bulk RNA of unsorted whole blood. General study points: Matches to VDJdb favored anti-spike CD8 responses and missed private and CD4 specificities.

Concerning this clonotype itself: Its antigen is not identified.

Attached unique molecular identifiers marked individual cDNA molecules. MiXCR was run by TCRdb on the 5' RACE reads, yielding one entry per CDR3 protein. The sample contains about 60,000 distinct CDR3 sequences, 8% to 9.5% of which appear only once. Germline CDR1 SGHDT, CDR2 YYEEEE. The CDR3 spans 14 residues. Deletions cut 1 base from V and 0 bases from J, with 7 bases between. The specimen was whole blood. The TCR comes from an adult who was a healthcare worker with PCR-confirmed SARS-CoV-2 infection or an uninfected control (not recorded which). This chain joins TRBV5-6 and TRBJ1-1; D remains ambiguous. The CDR3 DNA is TGTGCCAGCAGCTTGATCTCCCTGAACACTGAAGCTTTCTTT. This encodes CASSLISLNTEAFF.